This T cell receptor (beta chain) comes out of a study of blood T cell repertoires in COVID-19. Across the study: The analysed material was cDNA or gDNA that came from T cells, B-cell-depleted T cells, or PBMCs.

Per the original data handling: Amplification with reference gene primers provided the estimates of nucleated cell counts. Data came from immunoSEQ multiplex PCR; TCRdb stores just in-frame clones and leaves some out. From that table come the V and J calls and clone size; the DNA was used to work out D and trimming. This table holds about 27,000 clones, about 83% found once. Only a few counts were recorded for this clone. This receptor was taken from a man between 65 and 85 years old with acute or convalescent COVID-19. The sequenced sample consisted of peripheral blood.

The DNA of the CDR3 is TGTGCCAGCAGCTTAGCGGCAGGGGGCCATAATAGCAATCAGCCCCAGCATTTT. It is translated as CASSLAAGGHNSNQPQHF. The J gene is TRBJ1-5, the V gene TRBV7-2; 8 nucleotides match TRBD1. Trimming cost V 0 bases and J 0 bases; bases outside gene matches: 7. Germline CDR1 is SGHTA and CDR2 is FQGNSA. This CDR3 is 18 amino acids long. Full variable domain (missing parts from reference TRBV7-2 and TRBJ1-5): GAGVSQSPSNKVTEKGKDVELRCDPISGHTALYWYRQSLGQGLEFLIYFQGNSAPDKSGLPSDRFSAERTGGSVSTLTIQRTQQEDSAVYLCASSLAAGGHNSNQPQHFGDGTRLSIL.